These 21 T cell receptor beta chains were sequenced from one sample in a study of cytomegalovirus exposure and HLA in healthy donors. PCR used 60 Vbeta primers and 13 Jbeta primers. Libraries were prepared by immunoSEQ multiplex PCR; TCRdb keeps only in-frame clonotypes and omits some of them. This table holds some 150,000 clones, about two thirds found once. The specimen was PBMCs. These receptor sequences come from a man aged 55 to 69 in good health and CMV-seronegative.

This clone has a handful of counts. This chain links TRBV28 with TRBJ1-3, with D uncertain. Looked up from germline, CDR1 is MDHEN and CDR2 is SYDVKM. The CDR3 spans 16 residues. Deletions cut 3 bases from V and 4 bases from J, with 16 bases between. DNA of the CDR3: TGTGCCAGCAGTTTTTGGCAGAGCAGGCCCGGAAACACCATATATTTT. This codes for CASSFWQSRPGNTIYF.

The chain joins TRBV13 to TRBJ2-7, with D tentatively TRBD1 (6 bases). V was clipped by 3 bases and J by 2 bases, with 17 bases between them. The CDR3 covers 16 residues. Germline loops: CDR1 PRHDT, CDR2 FYEKMQ (reference sequence). As DNA, the CDR3 is TGTGCCAGCAGCTTTTCGGATCTTCAGGGGACCTACGAGCAGTACTTC. It translates to CASSFSDLQGTYEQYF.

The J gene is TRBJ2-5, the V gene TRBV6-1; D is unclear. The germline V and J ends were trimmed by 1 base and 4 bases, with 4 bases remaining between them. The CDR3 contains 12 residues. Germline V gene data show CDR1 as MNHNS and CDR2 as SASEGT. CDR3 loop: CASSEVSETQYF. CDR3 bases: TGTGCCAGCAGTGAAGTATCAGAGACCCAGTACTTC.

This clone has just a few counts. The J gene is TRBJ2-7, the V gene TRBV21-1; the table calls TRBD1, which could not be checked here. TRBV21-1 is labeled a pseudogene. The CDR3 covers 20 residues. As DNA, the CDR3 is TGTGCCAGCAGCAAAGGCACAGGCCAGCCCCCCATCCCTACCCCCTACGAGCAGTACTTC. It encodes CASSKGTGQPPIPTPYEQYF.

The chain is built from TRBV9 and TRBJ2-2, with unresolved D. The length of the CDR3 is 14 residues. CDR1 is SGDLS, CDR2 YYNGEE, per germline. The V end was cut by 0 bases, the J end by 3 bases, with 6 bases between. The DNA of the CDR3 is TGTGCCAGCAGCGTAGACACCTACACCGGGGAGCTGTTTTTT. Translation gives CASSVDTYTGELFF.

The chain has TRBV13 and TRBJ2-5; TRBD1 matches at 7 bases. The J call is doubtful: the DNA matches TRBJ2-7 better. Germline CDR1 and CDR2: PRHDT and FYEKMQ (reference sequence). The CDR3 runs 19 residues. Here the CDR3 DNA reads TGTGCCAGCAGCCCTATGAGATGGGACAGTAGGGGCCCTACCTACGAGCAGTACTTC. As protein: CASSPMRWDSRGPTYEQYF.

This sequence joins TRBV5-1 and TRBJ2-5; a weak D match, TRBD1 (6 bases). Germline CDR1 SGHRS, CDR2 YFSETQ. The length of the CDR3 is 14 residues. V was cut by 5 bases and J by 5 bases, with 16 bases left in between. The CDR3 DNA reads as TGCGCCAGCAGTCGGGTTGGAAGGGGGGAGACCCAGTACTTC. Its translation is CASSRVGRGETQYF. Using reference TRBV5-1 and TRBJ2-5 for the parts outside the CDR3, the full variable domain is KAGVTQTPRYLIKTRGQQVTLSCSPISGHRSVSWYQQTPGQGLQFLFEYFSETQRNKGNFPGRFSGRQFSNSRSEMNVSTLELGDSALYLCASSRVGRGETQYFGPGTRLLVL.

The rearrangement uses TRBV9 and TRBJ2-7, with a weak D call TRBD2 (6 bases). The CDR3 consists of 16 residues. Germline CDR1 SGDLS, CDR2 YYNGEE. V was shortened by 0 bases and J by 0 bases, with 13 bases between the two germline ends. Written as DNA, the CDR3 is TGTGCCAGCAGCGTAGGGGGCGGGACCGGCTCCTACGAGCAGTACTTC. Its protein product is CASSVGGGTGSYEQYF.

The chain is built from TRBV4-3 and TRBJ1-1, with 7 bases that match TRBD1. Germline CDR1 is LGHNA and CDR2 is YSLEER. The junction had 8 bases not matched to a gene; V was cut back by 3 bases and J by 4 bases. The CDR3 runs to 15 residues. The CDR3 sequence is CASSHADRVSTEAFF. CDR3 DNA: TGCGCCAGCAGCCATGCCGACAGGGTGAGCACTGAAGCTTTCTTT.

V is TRBV30 and J is TRBJ1-2; 11 bases are shared with TRBD1. The CDR3 loop spans 11 amino acids. Trimming cost V 5 bases and J 8 bases; bases outside gene matches: 1. Looked up from germline, CDR1 is GTSNPN and CDR2 is SVGIG (reference sequence). The CDR3 loop is CAWGTGGGYTF. DNA of the CDR3: TGTGCCTGGGGGACAGGGGGGGGCTACACCTTC. Combining the CDR3 with reference TRBV30 and TRBJ1-2 gives the whole variable domain SQTIHQWPATLVQPVGSPLSLECTVEGTSNPNLYWYRQAAGRGLQLLFYSVGIGQISSEVPQNLSASRPQDRQFILSSKKLLLSDSGFYLCAWGTGGGYTFGSGTRLTVV.

The CDR3 protein is CASSIDPAGSYEQYF. CDR3 sequence (DNA): TGTGCCAGTAGTATAGATCCAGCGGGGTCATACGAGCAGTACTTC. This sequence joins TRBV19 and TRBJ2-7, with 7 bases matching TRBD2. With V trimmed by 0 bases and J by 4 bases, 6 bases remained unmatched. Germline V lookup: CDR1 LNHDA, CDR2 SQIVND (reference sequence). This CDR3 contains 15 residues.

This clone has only one observation. The chain has TRBV27 and TRBJ1-6; 9 nucleotides agree with TRBD1. Germline CDR1 is MNHEY and CDR2 is SMNVEV (reference sequence). V shed 7 bases, J shed 4 bases, and the junction held 5 bases outside the gene matches. The CDR3 extends over 15 amino acids. CDR3 in amino acids: CASTTGTGYNSPLHF. CDR3 sequence (DNA): TGTGCCAGCACCACCGGGACAGGGTATAATTCACCCCTCCACTTT.

The chain uses TRBV6-4 and TRBJ1-5; D may be TRBD1 (5 bases). V lost 4 bases and J 7 bases, leaving 17 bases between the germline ends. Germline assignment: CDR1 MRHNA and CDR2 SNTAGT. The CDR3 loop spans 15 amino acids. The CDR3 nucleotides read TGTGCCAGCAGTGCAAAGACCGGAGGGGAGCAGCCCCAGCATTTT. Translating it yields CASSAKTGGEQPQHF.

This chain links TRBV19 with TRBJ2-2; tentatively, D is TRBD1 (6 bases). V gave up 6 bases and J gave up 3 bases, with 14 bases separating them. Looked up from germline, CDR1 is LNHDA and CDR2 is SQIVND (reference sequence). This CDR3 has 15 amino acids. CDR3 in amino acids: CASRDGTYDTGELFF. In DNA, the CDR3 is TGTGCCAGTAGGGACGGGACATATGACACCGGGGAGCTGTTTTTT. Drawing the rest from reference TRBV19 and TRBJ2-2, the complete variable domain is DGGITQSPKYLFRKEGQNVTLSCEQNLNHDAMYWYRQDPGQGLRLIYYSQIVNDFQKGDIAEGYSVSREKKESFPLTVTSAQKNPTAFYLCASRDGTYDTGELFFGEGSRLTVL.

CDR3 sequence: CASSPVTGTGNTEAFF. CDR3 DNA: TGCGCCAGCAGCCCAGTGACTGGGACAGGGAACACTGAAGCTTTCTTT. The chain employs TRBV4-1 and TRBJ1-1; 8 nucleotides line up with TRBD1. V shed 4 bases and J 1 base; nucleotides not matched to a gene: 8. Germline-derived CDR1 and CDR2 are MGHRA and YSYEKL. This CDR3 region has 16 residues.

This clone was observed a handful of times. V and J are TRBV9 and TRBJ2-2; 7 bases map to TRBD2. The CDR3 consists of 14 residues. The V and J ends lost 10 bases and 7 bases, in that order; junction bases with no gene match: 13. The V gene's germline CDR1 is SGDLS and CDR2 YYNGEE. The CDR3 spells CASGEGGRGGELFF. CDR3 DNA sequence: TGTGCCTCCGGGGAGGGAGGCCGGGGCGGGGAGCTGTTTTTT.

The gene calls are TRBV6-1 and TRBJ2-1; TRBD1 is a possible D gene (6 bases). Germline assignment: CDR1 MNHNS and CDR2 SASEGT. The CDR3 length is 15 residues. V gave up 3 bases and J gave up 6 bases, with 15 bases separating them. CDR3 in DNA: TGTGCCAGCAGTGAGGTGGACAGCGGACTCAATGAGCAGTTCTTC. Its translation: CASSEVDSGLNEQFF.

This chain links TRBV30 with TRBJ2-7, with 9 bases aligning to TRBD1. J gave up 5 bases and V 5 bases, and 7 bases lay outside the gene matches. Looked up from germline, CDR1 is GTSNPN and CDR2 is SVGIG (reference sequence). The CDR3 runs 13 residues. Here the CDR3 reads CAWAGDRDDEQYF. Here the CDR3 DNA reads TGTGCCTGGGCTGGGGACAGGGACGACGAGCAGTACTTC.

The rearrangement joins TRBV7-9 to TRBJ2-1; D may be TRBD2 (5 bases). Deletions cut 5 bases from V and 12 bases from J, with 11 bases between. The CDR3 has 11 residues. The germline V gene has CDR1 SEHNR and CDR2 FQNEAQ (reference sequence). The DNA of the CDR3 is TGTGCCAGCAGCCCCGGGCTAGCGCAGTTCTTC. As protein: CASSPGLAQFF.

This clone occurred once. The V gene is TRBV12-1, the J gene TRBJ1-5; the DNA was not compared with TRBD1, the D call given in the table. TRBV12-1 counts as a pseudogene. The CDR3 runs 15 residues. The chain's CDR3 is CASSSPGQGAQPQHF. CDR3 DNA: TGTGCCAGCAGCTCCCCGGGACAGGGGGCTCAGCCCCAGCATTTT.

The gene calls are TRBV10-3 and TRBJ2-7, with 9 bases aligning to TRBD1. This CDR3 region has 14 residues. V lost 2 bases and J lost 5; bases outside the gene matches: 4. CDR1 and CDR2 (germline): ENHRY, SYGVKD. For the CDR3, the DNA is TGTGCCATCAGTGAGGGGACAGGGCATGACGAGCAGTACTTC. Its protein product is CAISEGTGHDEQYF.